This passage covers 22 T cell receptor beta chains from one sample sequenced in a study of blood T cell repertoires in COVID-19. The protocol was immunoSEQ multiplex PCR, while the TCRdb copy is restricted to in-frame clones and leaves out a portion. The profile shows about 150,000 clones, around 84% of them singletons. The specimen was PBMCs or T cells enriched from blood (not recorded which). These receptors were collected from a man in his fifties who had recovered from COVID-19.

This clone was detected once. CDR3 sequence: CASSRSGAKSYNEQFF. DNA for the CDR3: TGTGCCAGCAGCCGCAGCGGGGCGAAATCCTACAATGAGCAGTTCTTC. V is TRBV7-2 and J is TRBJ2-1; TRBD2 matches at 7 bases. Trimming cost V 5 bases and J 1 base; bases outside gene matches: 8. The CDR3 loop spans 16 amino acids. Germline loops: CDR1 SGHTA, CDR2 FQGNSA.

Only one count was recorded for this clone. The gene calls are TRBV5-5 and TRBJ2-5; no firm D call. Trimming removed 2 bases from V and 13 bases from J, with 12 bases in between. This CDR3 has 11 amino acids. The V gene's germline CDR1 is SGHKS and CDR2 YYEKEE (reference sequence). The chain's CDR3 is CASSLQLSRYF. The CDR3 DNA follows: TGTGCCAGCAGCTTACAGTTATCGCGGTACTTC.

V gene TRBV21-1 combines with J gene TRBJ2-2; TRBD1 reflects the table's D call only, with no check against the DNA. TRBV21-1 is a listed pseudogene. The CDR3 spans 13 residues. The CDR3 loop is CAGKPGSAGELFF. In nucleotides, the CDR3 is TGTGCCGGTAAGCCAGGTTCTGCCGGGGAGCTGTTTTTT.

This chain links TRBV7-2 with TRBJ1-5, with D unresolved. The CDR3 length is 16 residues. V lost 1 base to trimming and J lost 7 bases, with 17 bases between them. Per the germline V gene, CDR1 is SGHTA and CDR2 is FQGNSA. The CDR3 is CASSLVATATRQPQHF. DNA of the CDR3: TGTGCCAGCAGCTTAGTTGCCACCGCTACGAGGCAGCCCCAGCATTTT.

The chain recombines TRBV4-2 with TRBJ2-7; TRBD2 matches 9 bases. This CDR3 is built from 15 residues. V shed 3 bases, J shed 7 bases, and the junction held 10 bases outside the gene matches. Germline V gene sequence: CDR1 LGHNA, CDR2 YNFKEQ. CDR3 region: CASSHPSGALREQYF. The CDR3 nucleotides are TGTGCCAGCAGCCACCCTAGCGGGGCCCTAAGAGAGCAGTACTTC.

The chain links TRBV6-5 to TRBJ2-4; tentatively, D is TRBD2 (5 bases). The V gene lost 2 bases and the J gene lost 6 bases, with 17 bases spanning the gap. There are 16 residues in the CDR3. The germline gives CDR1 MNHEY, CDR2 SVGAGI. The CDR3 here is CASSYPNGVRANIQYF. CDR3 coding DNA: TGTGCCAGCAGTTACCCGAACGGGGTAAGGGCAAACATTCAGTACTTC.

The genes are TRBV6-5 and TRBJ1-2; 10 nucleotides agree with TRBD1. The V segment lost 6 bases and the J segment 2 bases; nucleotides outside the gene matches: 6. The CDR3 is 15 amino acids. Germline CDR1 reads MNHEY; CDR2 reads SVGAGI. As DNA, the CDR3 is TGTGCCAGCAGCCCCGGGACAGGGGCAAACTATGGCTACACCTTC. Its protein is CASSPGTGANYGYTF.

A single count supports this clone. V gene TRBV6-5 combines with J gene TRBJ2-5; D gene ambiguous. The germline V gene encodes CDR1 MNHEY and CDR2 SVGAGI. With 0 bases removed from V and 1 base from J, the gap between germline ends came to 9 bases. This CDR3 spans 15 amino acids. The CDR3 coding sequence is TGTGCCAGCAGTTACTCTACGGTACCCCAAGAGACCCAGTACTTC. This sequence encodes CASSYSTVPQETQYF.

The rearrangement joins TRBV6-2 or TRBV6-3 to TRBJ2-7, with 11 bases identical to TRBD1. J gave up 2 bases and V 6 bases, and 12 bases lay outside the gene matches. Germline lookup yields CDR1 MNHEY and CDR2 SVGEGT. The CDR3 covers 17 residues. The CDR3 is CASSPGTGGYSAYEQYF. The CDR3, as DNA: TGTGCCAGCAGCCCCGGGACAGGGGGTTATTCAGCCTACGAGCAGTACTTC.

The chain has TRBV9 and TRBJ1-3; D is undetermined. The CDR3 consists of 15 residues. CDR1 and CDR2 (germline): SGDLS, YYNGEE. Trimming removed 3 bases at V and 0 bases at J, with 10 bases between. The CDR3 region has the DNA TGTGCCAGCAGCGCCCTACTTAGCTCTGGAAACACCATATATTTT. Residues: CASSALLSSGNTIYF.

V gene TRBV6-2 or TRBV6-3 combines with J gene TRBJ2-2; unclear D gene. Germline CDR1 and CDR2: MNHEY and SVGEGT. Trimming left V 2 bases short and J 1 base short, with 8 bases between. The CDR3 runs to 15 residues. CDR3 DNA: TGTGCCAGCAGTTACCCCCCCAGGAACACCGGGGAGCTGTTTTTT. Its translation: CASSYPPRNTGELFF.

The chain links TRBV2 to TRBJ2-1; 12 bases line up with TRBD2. Germline V gene sequence: CDR1 SNHLY, CDR2 FYNNEI. V dropped 5 bases and J dropped 6; count of bases not matched to a gene: 2. The CDR3 has 14 amino acids. CDR3 coding DNA: TGTGCCAGCAGTAAGGGACTAGCGGGCAATGAGCAGTTCTTC. It yields the protein CASSKGLAGNEQFF.

V and J are TRBV9 and TRBJ2-2, with a weak D call TRBD1 (6 bases). The CDR3 is made up of 15 amino acids. V was clipped by 4 bases and J by 4 bases, with 14 bases between them. Germline values: CDR1 SGDLS, CDR2 YYNGEE. The DNA of the CDR3 is TGTGCCAGCAGCTTGAGACAGGTTAGCACCGGGGAGCTGTTTTTT. Residues: CASSLRQVSTGELFF.

The CDR3 DNA follows: TGCGCCAGCAGCTCGGCCGGACAGAACTATGGCTACACCTTC. It codes for CASSSAGQNYGYTF. This rearrangement joins TRBV5-1 to TRBJ1-2; a weak D match, TRBD1 (6 bases). CDR1 and CDR2 (germline): SGHRS, YFSETQ. There are 14 residues in the CDR3. Trimming removed 3 bases from V and 2 bases from J, with 11 bases in between.

The chain combines TRBV9 with TRBJ2-5, with D possibly being TRBD2 (6 bases). Germline CDR1 is SGDLS and CDR2 is YYNGEE. The V end lost 3 bases, the J end lost 4 bases, and 7 bases lay between the germline ends. CDR3 length equals 12 residues. CDR3 coding DNA: TGTGCCAGCAGCGGGGAGGCAGAGACCCAGTACTTC. This gives the protein CASSGEAETQYF. Full variable domain (outside the CDR3, taken from reference TRBV9 and TRBJ2-5): DSGVTQTPKHLITATGQRVTLRCSPRSGDLSVYWYQQSLDQGLQFLIQYYNGEERAKGNILERFSAQQFPDLHSELNLSSLELGDSALYFCASSGEAETQYFGPGTRLLVL.

This sequence joins TRBV12-5 and TRBJ2-1, with a possible D match to TRBD2 (5 bases). Between the trimmed V and J ends, which lost 2 bases and 7 bases, there was a span of 12 bases. Germline values: CDR1 LGHNT, CDR2 FRNRAP. The CDR3 consists of 14 residues. CDR3 nucleotides: TGTGCTAGTGGTTTGCCCCCACGGGGAAATGAGCAGTTCTTC. This translates into CASGLPPRGNEQFF.

The genes are TRBV4-2 and TRBJ2-2; D not resolved. Germline CDR1 is LGHNA and CDR2 is YNFKEQ. V was trimmed by 1 base and J by 1 base, leaving 4 bases between them. The CDR3 loop spans 14 amino acids. The CDR3 bases are TGTGCCAGCAGCCAAGGACTGAACACCGGGGAGCTGTTTTTT. It codes for CASSQGLNTGELFF.

The chain carries TRBV19 and TRBJ1-2; TRBD1 agrees at 7 bases. The CDR3 is 12 amino acids. CDR1 and CDR2 (germline): LNHDA, SQIVND (reference sequence). J was trimmed by 4 bases and V by 5 bases; bases with no gene match: 1. The CDR3: CASSDRAYGYTF. The CDR3 DNA reads TGTGCCAGTAGTGACAGGGCCTATGGCTACACCTTC.

V usage is TRBV6-5 and J usage is TRBJ1-1; perhaps TRBD1 as D (6 bases). Germline loops: CDR1 MNHEY, CDR2 SVGAGI. V gave up 8 bases and J gave up 1 base, with 11 bases separating them. The CDR3 sequence is 13 residues long. CDR3 loop: CASGGRPNTEAFF. CDR3 DNA: TGTGCCAGCGGGGGCAGACCGAACACTGAAGCTTTCTTT.

The chain carries TRBV4-1 and TRBJ1-5, with a tentative D call TRBD1 (5 bases). Trimming stripped 0 bases from V and 3 bases from J, with 9 bases between. The CDR3 extends over 15 amino acids. Germline lookup yields CDR1 MGHRA and CDR2 YSYEKL. The CDR3 DNA is TGCGCCAGCAGCCAAGATGGGGGGTTCAATCAGCCCCAGCATTTT. Protein: CASSQDGGFNQPQHF.

The chain joins TRBV6-5 to TRBJ1-2; 8 bases match TRBD1. The CDR3 spans 15 residues. Trimming cost V 5 bases and J 7 bases; bases outside gene matches: 12. Germline V gives CDR1 MNHEY, CDR2 SVGAGI. The CDR3 nucleotides are TGTGCCAGCAGTCCCCCTGTCGGGACAGGCGGTGGCTACACCTTC. This translates into CASSPPVGTGGGYTF.

This clone was recorded a few times. The chain uses TRBV7-9 and TRBJ2-2, with 9 nucleotides matching TRBD1. Germline CDR1 is SEHNR and CDR2 is FQNEAQ (reference sequence). The CDR3 loop spans 16 amino acids. The J segment lost 10 bases and the V segment lost 4 bases, leaving 13 bases of the junction unmatched. CDR3 sequence: CASSSDRDREREELFF. As DNA, the CDR3 is TGTGCCAGCAGCTCGGACCGGGACAGGGAACGGGAGGAGCTGTTTTTT.